This passage covers 30 T cell receptor beta chains from one sample sequenced in a study of cytomegalovirus exposure and HLA in healthy donors. It was with 60 Vbeta and 13 Jbeta primers that the PCR ran. Produced via immunoSEQ multiplex PCR; TCRdb's table is partial and in-frame only. This sample has 90,000 to 110,000 clones; 76% occur once, and the top ten carry roughly 8%. What was sequenced was PBMCs. Receptors originate from a man between 35 and 55 years old in good health and CMV-seropositive.

This chain uses TRBV7-6 with TRBJ2-7, with 7 nucleotides matching TRBD1. Trimming removed 1 base from V and 2 bases from J; junction bases left unmatched: 5. CDR1 and CDR2 from the germline V gene are SGHVS and FNYEAQ. CDR3 length equals 15 residues. CDR3 bases: TGTGCCAGCAGCTTAGGACAGGGAACTCCCTACGAGCAGTACTTC. Translation: CASSLGQGTPYEQYF.

This sequence joins TRBV10-2 and TRBJ2-3, with 15 bases matching TRBD2. V lost 6 bases and J lost 1; bases outside the gene matches: 2. The length of the CDR3 is 16 residues. Germline CDR1 and CDR2: WSHSY and SAAADI. CDR3 bases: TGCGCCAGCAGCCGGACTAGCGGGAGGGGCACAGATACGCAGTATTTT. It encodes CASSRTSGRGTDTQYF.

The chain links TRBV30 to TRBJ2-2, with TRBD2 identical over 7 bases. J gave up 5 bases and V 8 bases, and 8 bases lay outside the gene matches. CDR3 size: 13 residues. Germline loops: CDR1 GTSNPN, CDR2 SVGIG (reference sequence). CDR3 sequence reads: CALARERTGELFF. The CDR3 region has the DNA TGTGCCCTCGCGCGGGAGCGGACCGGGGAGCTGTTTTTT.

The chain recombines TRBV11-3 with TRBJ2-3; tentative D call: TRBD2 (5 bases). The CDR3 has 14 residues. The V gene lost 5 bases and the J gene lost 5 bases, with 14 bases spanning the gap. Germline V lookup: CDR1 SGHNT, CDR2 YENEEA. The CDR3 nucleotides read TGTGCCAGCAGCCGTTATGGGAGTCAAGATACGCAGTATTTT. Amino acids: CASSRYGSQDTQYF.

V gene TRBV7-2 combines with J gene TRBJ1-1; a possible D gene is TRBD1 (5 bases). CDR3 length: 13 amino acids. From germline, CDR1 is SGHTA and CDR2 FQGNSA. With 4 bases removed from V and 4 bases from J, the gap between germline ends came to 10 bases. The CDR3 sequence is CASSSRVGTEAFF. The CDR3 DNA follows: TGTGCCAGCAGCTCCAGGGTTGGCACTGAAGCTTTCTTT.

The chain recombines TRBV14 with TRBJ2-7; 9 bases match TRBD1. CDR1 is SGHDN and CDR2 is FVKESK in the germline V gene. V was pared by 0 bases and J by 5 bases, with 2 bases of the junction left unmatched. CDR3 length: 14 amino acids. The CDR3 DNA reads as TGTGCCAGCAGCCAAGACCGGACAGGGGACGAGCAGTACTTC. This gives the protein CASSQDRTGDEQYF.

The rearrangement links TRBV9 to TRBJ2-3; TRBD1 agrees at 9 bases. This CDR3 comprises 14 residues. V lost 4 bases to trimming and J lost 6 bases; unmatched junction nucleotides: 6. Germline V lookup: CDR1 SGDLS, CDR2 YYNGEE. CDR3 amino acids: CASSPRTGVDTQYF. CDR3 sequence (DNA): TGTGCCAGCAGCCCTAGGACAGGGGTTGATACGCAGTATTTT.

Written as DNA, the CDR3 is TGTGCCAGCAGCCTAGGAACAGGGGTCAGGGTGAACACTGAAGCTTTCTTT. It codes for CASSLGTGVRVNTEAFF. The V gene is TRBV9, the J gene TRBJ1-1, with TRBD1 identical over 7 bases. The CDR3 length is 17 residues. Germline-derived CDR1 and CDR2 are SGDLS and YYNGEE. The V gene end was trimmed by 4 bases and the J gene end by 0 bases; junction bases not matched to a gene: 12.

The V and J genes are TRBV27 and TRBJ1-5, with TRBD1 matching 7 bases. This CDR3 has 16 residues. Germline V gene lookup returns CDR1 MNHEY and CDR2 SMNVEV (reference sequence). The J segment lost 2 bases and the V segment lost 5 bases, leaving 9 bases of the junction unmatched. The CDR3 region is CASSPQTGFGNQPQHF. CDR3 nucleotides: TGTGCCAGCAGTCCCCAGACAGGGTTTGGCAATCAGCCCCAGCATTTT.

This CDR3 is CASSKGTLQETQYF. In DNA form, the CDR3 reads TGTGCCAGCAGCAAAGGGACACTCCAAGAGACCCAGTACTTC. The J gene is TRBJ2-5, the V gene TRBV21-1; the table's D gene call, TRBD1, was not cross checked with the DNA. TRBV21-1 is a pseudogene. The CDR3 covers 14 residues.

V gene TRBV29-1 combines with J gene TRBJ2-3; D perhaps matches TRBD2 (6 bases). CDR3 length: 13 residues. Trimming stripped 4 bases from V and 4 bases from J, with 12 bases between. From germline, CDR1 is SQVTM and CDR2 ANQGSEA. The CDR3 DNA follows: TGCAGCGTTGGGGCTAGCGTATCAGATACGCAGTATTTT. Its protein product is CSVGASVSDTQYF.

This clone occurred a few times. This chain joins TRBV12-1 and TRBJ2-5; the table's D call TRBD2 went unverified against the DNA. TRBV12-1 is designated a pseudogene. CDR3 length equals 15 residues. The CDR3 here is CASSSSGGPQETQYF. CDR3 DNA: TGTGCCAGCAGCTCTAGCGGGGGGCCGCAAGAGACCCAGTACTTC.

This clone was counted between two and nine times. This chain joins TRBV7-3 and TRBJ2-1; D is perhaps TRBD1 (6 bases). The ends were cut back, 3 bases at V and 7 bases at J, with 13 bases in the middle. There are 14 residues in the CDR3. The germline CDR1 and CDR2 sequences are SGHTA and FQGTGA. The CDR3 DNA sequence: TGTGCCAGCAGCTTGGGCAGGGGAAGGAATGAGCAGTTCTTC. Its protein is CASSLGRGRNEQFF.

This clone has just one count. The chain combines TRBV5-8 with TRBJ1-1; tentatively, D is TRBD1 (5 bases). In germline, CDR1 is SGHTS, CDR2 YDEGEE. V lost 0 bases and J lost 13, with 16 bases in between. This CDR3 is 13 amino acids long. CDR3 in amino acids: CASSLAGRPGYFF. CDR3 nucleotide sequence: TGTGCCAGCAGCTTGGCAGGCAGGCCAGGGTATTTCTTT. The full variable domain, rest sourced from reference TRBV5-8 and TRBJ1-1, is EAGVTQSPTHLIKTRGQQATLRCSPISGHTSVYWYQQALGLGLQFLLWYDEGEERNRGNFPPRFSGRQFPNYSSELNVNALELEDSALYLCASSLAGRPGYFFGQGTRLTVV.

Details on this clone: A junction end diverges from the germline sequence, so it may reflect a read error. This chain links TRBV7-9 with TRBJ2-6, with a tentative D call TRBD2 (6 bases). In germline, CDR1 is SEHNR, CDR2 FQNEAQ (reference sequence). There are 14 residues in the CDR3. CDR3 residues: CSSSEGRGANVLTF. CDR3 bases: TGTTCCAGCAGCGAAGGGAGGGGGGCCAACGTCCTGACTTTC.

J is TRBJ1-2 and V is TRBV11-2, with D perhaps TRBD1 (5 bases). CDR1 is SGHAT, CDR2 FQNNGV, per germline. The CDR3 loop spans 16 amino acids. V lost 5 bases and J lost 4, with 20 bases in between. The CDR3 DNA reads as TGTGCCAGCAGCAATCAGGGCAGGGCAAGCTCCTATGGCTACACCTTC. Translation gives CASSNQGRASSYGYTF. The entire variable domain, with the rest obtained from reference TRBV11-2 and TRBJ1-2, is as follows: EAGVAQSPRYKIIEKRQSVAFWCNPISGHATLYWYQQILGQGPKLLIQFQNNGVVDDSQLPKDRFSAERLKGVDSTLKIQPAKLEDSAVYLCASSNQGRASSYGYTFGSGTRLTVV.

The gene calls are TRBV5-6 and TRBJ2-5; maybe TRBD2 (5 bases). Trimming left V 4 bases short and J 5 bases short, with 21 bases between. The CDR3 covers 16 residues. CDR1 and CDR2 (germline): SGHDT, YYEEEE. The CDR3 sequence is CASSPGRRQPGETQYF. DNA for the CDR3: TGTGCCAGCAGCCCCGGAAGGAGGCAACCCGGGGAGACCCAGTACTTC.

The chain joins TRBV14 to TRBJ2-4; TRBD2 matches at 8 bases. Germline loops: CDR1 SGHDN, CDR2 FVKESK. Trimming removed 2 bases from V and 7 bases from J; junction bases left unmatched: 4. The CDR3 runs to 14 residues. The chain's CDR3 is CASSQWREDNIQYF. The DNA for the CDR3 is TGTGCCAGCAGCCAATGGCGGGAGGATAACATTCAGTACTTC. Full variable domain (remainder filled in from reference TRBV14 and TRBJ2-4): EAGVTQFPSHSVIEKGQTVTLRCDPISGHDNLYWYRRVMGKEIKFLLHFVKESKQDESGMPNNRFLAERTGGTYSTLKVQPAELEDSGVYFCASSQWREDNIQYFGAGTRLSVL.

The V and J genes are TRBV13 and TRBJ2-1; D is possibly TRBD2 (7 bases). The CDR3 is 17 amino acids. V gave up 4 bases and J gave up 6 bases, with 22 bases separating them. Per the germline V gene, CDR1 is PRHDT and CDR2 is FYEKMQ (reference sequence). CDR3 nucleotide sequence: TGTGCCAGCAGCTCCCGGCGGGAGCCTAGGGGGACCAATGAGCAGTTCTTC. It specifies CASSSRREPRGTNEQFF.

The rearrangement uses TRBV5-5 and TRBJ2-2; possibly TRBD1 for D (6 bases). CDR3 length: 16 residues. Between the trimmed V and J ends, which lost 4 bases and 5 bases, there was a span of 18 bases. Germline V gene sequence: CDR1 SGHKS, CDR2 YYEKEE (reference sequence). DNA of the CDR3: TGTGCCAGCAGCCGCTCTCCGACAGGCGATACCGGGGAGCTGTTTTTT. Protein product: CASSRSPTGDTGELFF.

The V call is TRBV6-6, the J call TRBJ2-1; D remains ambiguous. There are 15 residues in the CDR3. The V gene lost 0 bases and the J gene lost 8 bases, with 14 bases spanning the gap. Germline lookup yields CDR1 MNHNY and CDR2 SVGAGI (reference sequence). The CDR3 sequence: CASSYSIGYGYEQFF. For the CDR3, the DNA is TGTGCCAGCAGTTACTCGATTGGGTACGGGTATGAGCAGTTCTTC.

In the case of this clone: Germline and junction disagree at one end, which may indicate a read error. The CDR3 region has the DNA TGTGCCAGCAGTTTACGTAGGGAATCTGGGGCCAACGGCCTGACTTTC. Translation: CASSLRRESGANGLTF. The chain is built from TRBV28 and TRBJ2-6; tentatively, D is TRBD1 (5 bases). CDR3 length equals 16 residues. Per the germline V gene, CDR1 is MDHEN and CDR2 is SYDVKM.

The CDR3, as DNA: TGTGCCAGCAGGGTAGGGACAGTTAATAGCAATCAGCCCCAGCATTTT. This sequence encodes CASRVGTVNSNQPQHF. The chain joins TRBV28 to TRBJ1-5; 7 nucleotides align to TRBD1. V dropped 6 bases and J dropped 0; count of bases not matched to a gene: 8. The CDR3 runs to 16 residues. Germline V CDR1 and CDR2: MDHEN, SYDVKM.

The J gene is TRBJ2-7, the V gene TRBV2, with 14 bases that match TRBD2. The CDR3 loop spans 16 amino acids. From germline, CDR1 is SNHLY and CDR2 FYNNEI. V gave up 5 bases and J gave up 3 bases; unmatched junction bases: 6. As DNA, the CDR3 is TGTGCCAGCAGTCCCACCGGACTAGCGGGGGGCTACGAGCAGTACTTC. Encoded protein: CASSPTGLAGGYEQYF.

This chain connects TRBV5-1 to TRBJ2-3; D might be TRBD1 (6 bases). Looked up from germline, CDR1 is SGHRS and CDR2 is YFSETQ. The CDR3 totals 16 residues. V lost 4 bases and J lost 6, with 21 bases in between. The CDR3 region is CASSREGHTGSDTQYF. CDR3 sequence (DNA): TGCGCCAGCAGCCGAGAGGGTCACACAGGGTCCGATACGCAGTATTTT.

The chain combines TRBV4-2 with TRBJ2-3; D may be TRBD1 (6 bases). Germline V CDR1 and CDR2: LGHNA, YNFKEQ. The CDR3 covers 16 residues. Trimming removed 5 bases at V and 0 bases at J, with 15 bases between. Here the CDR3 DNA reads TGTGCCAGCAGCAAACGCTACAGGGATAGCACAGATACGCAGTATTTT. Encoded protein: CASSKRYRDSTDTQYF.

This clone was detected only a few times. The chain joins TRBV19 to TRBJ1-1; TRBD1 agrees at 8 bases. Germline V CDR1 and CDR2: LNHDA, SQIVND (reference sequence). The CDR3 has 14 residues. Germline trimming cut 3 bases from V and 7 bases from J; bases unmatched to any gene: 7. CDR3 sequence (DNA): TGTGCCAGTAGTATTTGGCAGGGGGCGGGTGAAGCTTTCTTT. Its translation is CASSIWQGAGEAFF.

This clone was found a few times. The chain employs TRBV18 and TRBJ2-1; TRBD2 matches at 8 bases. CDR3 size: 16 residues. Germline V gene sequence: CDR1 KGHSH, CDR2 LQKENI. The junction had 4 bases not matched to a gene; V was cut back by 2 bases and J by 1 base. CDR3 sequence reads: CASSPMGLGSYNEQFF. The DNA of the CDR3 is TGTGCCAGCTCACCAATGGGACTAGGGTCCTACAATGAGCAGTTCTTC.

This chain connects TRBV7-2 to TRBJ2-5; D may be TRBD1 (5 bases). The DNA matches TRBJ2-7 better at its end, which makes the J call doubtful. This CDR3 comprises 13 residues. The germline gives CDR1 SGHTA, CDR2 FQGNSA. The CDR3 nucleotides read TGTGCCAGCAGCTCCCAAAGGGGCTACGAGCAGTACTTC. Amino acids: CASSSQRGYEQYF.

The chain joins TRBV27 to TRBJ2-2; TRBD1 matches at 11 bases. The V gene's germline CDR1 is MNHEY and CDR2 SMNVEV (reference sequence). This CDR3 is built from 18 residues. V was clipped by 0 bases and J by 8 bases; unmatched bases: 11. The CDR3 loop is CASSLSWRGTGGRGELFF. DNA of the CDR3: TGTGCCAGCAGTTTATCGTGGCGAGGGACAGGGGGTAGAGGGGAGCTGTTTTTT.